This is a list of T cell receptor beta chains from one sample in a study of cytomegalovirus exposure and HLA in healthy donors. Profiling relied on immunoSEQ multiplex PCR, and the TCRdb table lists in-frame clones only, not all of them. This table has over 90,000 clones, approximately 79% appearing once. Sequenced material: PBMCs. Source of these receptors: a man aged 50 to 60 in good health and CMV-seropositive. Each CDR3 is given with its conserved first and last residue. Part of the rows lack a size; the others show once, few, many or a class for expanded clones.

abundance: .
len: 19
v_gene: TRBV18
j_gene: TRBJ2-5
CDR3aa: CASSSSSLEVQGTGETQYF

abundance: .
len: 14
v_gene: TRBV18
j_gene: TRBJ2-1
CDR3aa: CASSPPTRYNEQFF

abundance: .
len: 18
v_gene: TRBV7-9
j_gene: TRBJ2-1
CDR3aa: CASSSRPGLGTGDNEQFF

abundance: .
len: 17
v_gene: TRBV5-1
j_gene: TRBJ2-3
CDR3aa: CASSSSPGLISTDTQYF

abundance: .
len: 16
v_gene: TRBV19
j_gene: TRBJ1-4
CDR3aa: CASSIERGQINEKLFF

abundance: once
len: 15
v_gene: TRBV5-1
j_gene: TRBJ2-3
CDR3aa: CASRVGGGLSDTQYF

abundance: .
len: 14
v_gene: TRBV19
j_gene: TRBJ2-1
CDR3aa: CASSFSSGRGEQFF

abundance: .
len: 15
v_gene: TRBV7-2
j_gene: TRBJ1-5
CDR3aa: CASSLGMGQNQPQHF

abundance: .
len: 16
v_gene: TRBV7-9
j_gene: TRBJ2-1
CDR3aa: CASSPRGGNSLNEQFF

abundance: .
len: 12
v_gene: TRBV7-9
j_gene: TRBJ2-3
CDR3aa: CASSLGLDTQYF

abundance: .
len: 16
v_gene: TRBV2
j_gene: TRBJ2-1
CDR3aa: CASARLARNPYNEQFF

abundance: .
len: 12
v_gene: TRBV5-6
j_gene: TRBJ2-1
CDR3aa: CASSWDSPEQFF

abundance: .
len: 14
v_gene: TRBV7-8
j_gene: TRBJ2-1
CDR3aa: CASSLAPQGNEQFF

abundance: .
len: 13
v_gene: TRBV5-1
j_gene: TRBJ2-5
CDR3aa: CASSRDSQETQYF

abundance: .
len: 16
v_gene: TRBV5-1
j_gene: TRBJ1-1
CDR3aa: CASSLLGQGYGGEAFF

abundance: .
len: 13
v_gene: TRBV19
j_gene: TRBJ2-3
CDR3aa: CASSATGSDTQYF

abundance: few
len: 13
v_gene: TRBV19
j_gene: TRBJ1-1
CDR3aa: CASSIQGFTEAFF

abundance: once
len: 16
v_gene: TRBV5-6
j_gene: TRBJ1-4
CDR3aa: CASSLGPSSGNEKLFF

abundance: .
len: 14
v_gene: TRBV27
j_gene: TRBJ2-7
CDR3aa: CASSWKQGFYEQYF

abundance: .
len: 14
v_gene: TRBV11-1
j_gene: TRBJ2-7
CDR3aa: CASSLTNEAHQQYF

abundance: .
len: 15
v_gene: TRBV19
j_gene: TRBJ1-1
CDR3aa: CASSFRTGGHTEAFF

abundance: .
len: 14
v_gene: TRBV2
j_gene: TRBJ2-1
CDR3aa: CASSGTRAGREQFF

abundance: .
len: 14
v_gene: TRBV2
j_gene: TRBJ1-1
CDR3aa: CASSAQGARTEAFF

abundance: .
len: 15
v_gene: TRBV5-4
j_gene: TRBJ2-5
CDR3aa: CASSLSPRTQETQYF

abundance: .
len: 16
v_gene: TRBV4-2
j_gene: TRBJ2-5
CDR3aa: CASSQGAGQGQETQYF

abundance: .
len: 12
v_gene: TRBV27
j_gene: TRBJ1-2
CDR3aa: CASSSWADGYTF

abundance: .
len: 13
v_gene: TRBV30
j_gene: TRBJ2-7
CDR3aa: CAWSTEGRADSAF

abundance: .
len: 17
v_gene: TRBV10-3
j_gene: TRBJ2-1
CDR3aa: CAISGHKGTSGYNEQFF

abundance: .
len: 17
v_gene: TRBV9
j_gene: TRBJ2-3
CDR3aa: CASSVASLAGAVDTQYF

abundance: .
len: 15
v_gene: TRBV10-3
j_gene: TRBJ2-1
CDR3aa: CAISERLSGSNEQFF

abundance: once
len: 17
v_gene: TRBV4-3
j_gene: TRBJ2-5
CDR3aa: CASSPGGRGEGLETQYF

abundance: .
len: 12
v_gene: TRBV7-2
j_gene: TRBJ2-5
CDR3aa: CASSGQGGTQYF

abundance: .
len: 17
v_gene: TRBV5-4
j_gene: TRBJ1-2
CDR3aa: CASSRTGQGASDYGYTF

abundance: .
len: 12
v_gene: TRBV6-6
j_gene: TRBJ2-1
CDR3aa: CASRITGDEQFF

abundance: .
len: 13
v_gene: TRBV7-8
j_gene: TRBJ1-2
CDR3aa: CASAGTRNYGYTF

abundance: .
len: 12
v_gene: TRBV30
j_gene: TRBJ2-3
CDR3aa: CAWSASTDTQYF

abundance: .
len: 14
v_gene: TRBV19
j_gene: TRBJ2-1
CDR3aa: CASSTSGRYNEQFF

abundance: .
len: 15
v_gene: TRBV9
j_gene: TRBJ2-1
CDR3aa: CASSSSGTSGDEQFF

abundance: .
len: 16
v_gene: TRBV5-4
j_gene: TRBJ1-1
CDR3aa: CASSRSRTGPNTEAFF

abundance: once
len: 15
v_gene: TRBV2
j_gene: TRBJ2-2
CDR3aa: CASRGLAGGAGELFF

abundance: .
len: 16
v_gene: TRBV5-1
j_gene: TRBJ2-1
CDR3aa: CASSLVGLDQVNEQFF

abundance: .
len: 15
v_gene: TRBV4-3
j_gene: TRBJ1-2
CDR3aa: CASSQDRDINYGYTF

abundance: .
len: 12
v_gene: TRBV18
j_gene: TRBJ2-5
CDR3aa: CASSPEQETQYF

abundance: once
len: 15
v_gene: TRBV10-3
j_gene: TRBJ1-2
CDR3aa: CAISVARSSNYGYTF

abundance: .
len: 12
v_gene: TRBV6-1
j_gene: TRBJ2-3
CDR3aa: CASSATGTTQYF

abundance: once
len: 16
v_gene: TRBV28
j_gene: TRBJ1-2
CDR3aa: CASSPPIPTGGRGYTF

abundance: .
len: 19
v_gene: TRBV2
j_gene: TRBJ2-1
CDR3aa: CASSEVGTSGRAGHNEQFF

abundance: .
len: 14
v_gene: TRBV7-9
j_gene: TRBJ2-1
CDR3aa: CASSRPQGGDEQFF

abundance: .
len: 15
v_gene: TRBV19
j_gene: TRBJ2-4
CDR3aa: CASRVAGAAKNIQYF

abundance: .
len: 15
v_gene: TRBV6-5
j_gene: TRBJ2-1
CDR3aa: CASSYSSGSYNEQFF

abundance: .
len: 14
v_gene: TRBV28
j_gene: TRBJ1-1
CDR3aa: CASREGGLNTEAFF

abundance: .
len: 15
v_gene: TRBV9
j_gene: TRBJ2-3
CDR3aa: CASSVGLGEEDTQYF